This is a list of T cell receptor beta chains from one sample in a study of blood T cell repertoires in COVID-19. Sequenced by immunoSEQ multiplex PCR; TCRdb stores in-frame clones only, minus some. The sample records tens of thousands of clones, approximately 91% being singletons. Material: peripheral blood. The receptors come from a man aged 45 to 65 with active COVID-19. Both conserved end residues are part of each CDR3. The order of the fields is J gene, clone size, V gene, D gene, CDR3 DNA, CDR3 protein. A D gene is named only where the DNA matches it firmly. A clone size is listed for some rows: how often the clone was seen (once, few, many), or a class if it is expanded.

j_gene: TRBJ2-7; abundance: -; v_gene: TRBV30; d_gene: TRBD1; CDR3nt: TGTGCCTGGAGTGTGGGACAGGGGATCAACGAGCAGTACTTC; CDR3aa: CAWSVGQGINEQYF
j_gene: TRBJ2-5; abundance: -; v_gene: TRBV18; d_gene: -; CDR3nt: TGTGCCAGCTCACCACCATCGGCGGGGGCTGAGACCCAGTACTTC; CDR3aa: CASSPPSAGAETQYF
j_gene: TRBJ2-1; abundance: -; v_gene: TRBV18; d_gene: -; CDR3nt: TGTGCCAGCTCACCGCCTTCTACTAGTTACAATGAGCAGTTCTTC; CDR3aa: CASSPPSTSYNEQFF
j_gene: TRBJ2-5; abundance: -; v_gene: TRBV2; d_gene: -; CDR3nt: TGTGCCAGCAGGCGGGGGCTCCAAGAGACCCAGTACTTC; CDR3aa: CASRRGLQETQYF
j_gene: TRBJ1-5; abundance: -; v_gene: TRBV2; d_gene: -; CDR3nt: TGTGCCAGCAGAGCGAGGGCTCAGCCCCAGCATTTT; CDR3aa: CASRARAQPQHF
j_gene: TRBJ1-5; abundance: -; v_gene: TRBV25-1; d_gene: -; CDR3nt: TGTGCCAGCAGCGTACACGAGTCAGGGCAGCCCCAGCATTTT; CDR3aa: CASSVHESGQPQHF
j_gene: TRBJ1-4; abundance: once; v_gene: TRBV7-9; d_gene: -; CDR3nt: TGTGCCAGCAATACTCAGGGCAATGAAAAACTGTTTTTT; CDR3aa: CASNTQGNEKLFF
j_gene: TRBJ2-7; abundance: -; v_gene: TRBV4-3; d_gene: -; CDR3nt: TGCGCCAGCAGCCAAGATTTCTACGTCTCCTACGAGCAGTACTTC; CDR3aa: CASSQDFYVSYEQYF
j_gene: TRBJ1-1; abundance: -; v_gene: TRBV4-1; d_gene: -; CDR3nt: TGCGCCAGCAGCCCTCACCAGAGAGGACAGAACACTGAAGCTTTCTTT; CDR3aa: CASSPHQRGQNTEAFF
j_gene: TRBJ1-1; abundance: few; v_gene: TRBV7-2; d_gene: -; CDR3nt: TGTGCCAGCAGCTTAGGGCCAGGGAACACTGAAGCTTTCTTT; CDR3aa: CASSLGPGNTEAFF
j_gene: TRBJ2-5; abundance: -; v_gene: TRBV5-1; d_gene: TRBD2; CDR3nt: TGCGCCAGCAGCTTGGCCGGGGGACTAGCGGGAATCGAGACCCAGTACTTC; CDR3aa: CASSLAGGLAGIETQYF
j_gene: TRBJ1-5; abundance: -; v_gene: TRBV6-5; d_gene: -; CDR3nt: TGTGCCAGCAGCACACAGAGATTCAATCAGCCCCAGCATTTT; CDR3aa: CASSTQRFNQPQHF
j_gene: TRBJ2-1; abundance: -; v_gene: TRBV9; d_gene: TRBD2; CDR3nt: TGTGCCAGCAGCGCCAGACTAGCCTCCTACAATGAGCAGTTCTTC; CDR3aa: CASSARLASYNEQFF
j_gene: TRBJ1-5; abundance: -; v_gene: TRBV6-5; d_gene: TRBD1; CDR3nt: TGTGCCAGCAGTCCTACAGGGGGAGCTCAGCCCCAGCATTTT; CDR3aa: CASSPTGGAQPQHF
j_gene: TRBJ2-5; abundance: -; v_gene: TRBV5-4; d_gene: TRBD2; CDR3nt: TGTGCCACCAGGGTTCGGGGGGGGCGAGCAGAGACCCAGTACTTC; CDR3aa: CATRVRGGRAETQYF
j_gene: TRBJ1-5; abundance: -; v_gene: TRBV6-5; d_gene: -; CDR3nt: TGTGCCAGCAGTATAGAAGGGGCTCAGCCCCAGCATTTT; CDR3aa: CASSIEGAQPQHF
j_gene: TRBJ2-3; abundance: -; v_gene: TRBV18; d_gene: -; CDR3nt: TGTGCCAGCTCACCACCGCCAGGGGCAGATACGCAGTATTTT; CDR3aa: CASSPPPGADTQYF
j_gene: TRBJ2-1; abundance: -; v_gene: TRBV15; d_gene: -; CDR3nt: TGTGCCACCAGCAGAGAGGGCAGATACAATGAGCAGTTCTTC; CDR3aa: CATSREGRYNEQFF
j_gene: TRBJ2-2; abundance: few; v_gene: TRBV18; d_gene: TRBD1; CDR3nt: TGTGCCAGCCGGGGGTCCTCCGGGACAGGGAACACCGGGGAGCTGTTTTTT; CDR3aa: CASRGSSGTGNTGELFF
j_gene: TRBJ1-1; abundance: -; v_gene: TRBV18; d_gene: -; CDR3nt: TGTGCCAGCTCACCACCGGGGGGTCGGGTGAACACTGAAGCTTTCTTT; CDR3aa: CASSPPGGRVNTEAFF
j_gene: TRBJ2-5; abundance: -; v_gene: TRBV7-9; d_gene: -; CDR3nt: TGTGCCAGCAGCTTAGAGGGCAGGGTGACGGAGACCCAGTACTTC; CDR3aa: CASSLEGRVTETQYF
j_gene: TRBJ2-7; abundance: -; v_gene: TRBV4-2; d_gene: TRBD2; CDR3nt: TGTGCCAGCAGCCAGGAATTAGCGGGGGGTCAATGGGAGCAGTACTTC; CDR3aa: CASSQELAGGQWEQYF
j_gene: TRBJ2-1; abundance: -; v_gene: TRBV11-2; d_gene: -; CDR3nt: TGTGCCAGCAGCTCCCTGGCCTCCTACAATGAGCAGTTCTTC; CDR3aa: CASSSLASYNEQFF
j_gene: TRBJ2-2; abundance: -; v_gene: TRBV7-6; d_gene: -; CDR3nt: TGTGCCAGCAGCATCGACAGTTACACCGGGGAGCTGTTTTTT; CDR3aa: CASSIDSYTGELFF
j_gene: TRBJ2-6; abundance: -; v_gene: TRBV10-3; d_gene: TRBD1; CDR3nt: TGTGCCATCAGTGGGACAGGGGTAGGGGCCAACGTCCTGACTTTC; CDR3aa: CAISGTGVGANVLTF
j_gene: TRBJ2-3; abundance: -; v_gene: TRBV5-6; d_gene: TRBD2; CDR3nt: TGTGCCAGCACGGTTAGCGGGGGCACAGATACGCAGTATTTT; CDR3aa: CASTVSGGTDTQYF
j_gene: TRBJ2-3; abundance: -; v_gene: TRBV19; d_gene: -; CDR3nt: TGTGCCAGTAGTATTTCTAGTCTGATGGGTAATACGCAGTATTTT; CDR3aa: CASSISSLMGNTQYF
j_gene: TRBJ1-5; abundance: -; v_gene: TRBV6-5; d_gene: TRBD1; CDR3nt: TGTGCCAGCAAGGGGGCCAGGGCCGTAGGGCGCCAGCATTTT; CDR3aa: CASKGARAVGRQHF
j_gene: TRBJ1-2; abundance: -; v_gene: TRBV5-8; d_gene: -; CDR3nt: TGTGCCAGCAGCTTTCAGGGGAAGTGCTACACCTTC; CDR3aa: CASSFQGKCYTF
j_gene: TRBJ2-7; abundance: -; v_gene: TRBV19; d_gene: TRBD1; CDR3nt: TGTGCCAGTAGTTCCCCCGGGACAGGGGGGGACGAGCAGTACTTC; CDR3aa: CASSSPGTGGDEQYF
j_gene: TRBJ1-2; abundance: -; v_gene: TRBV10-1; d_gene: -; CDR3nt: TGCGCCAGCAGTGAAGTGCGAGATATTGGTGGCTACACCTTC; CDR3aa: CASSEVRDIGGYTF
j_gene: TRBJ1-2; abundance: -; v_gene: TRBV6-6; d_gene: TRBD1; CDR3nt: TGTGCCACCGCAGAACCGGGACAGGGGGACTTC; CDR3aa: CATAEPGQGDF
j_gene: TRBJ2-7; abundance: once; v_gene: TRBV29-1; d_gene: TRBD2; CDR3nt: TGCAGCGTTGGCAGGGCTAGCGGTCCATCAGAGCAGTACTTC; CDR3aa: CSVGRASGPSEQYF
j_gene: TRBJ1-2; abundance: -; v_gene: TRBV2; d_gene: -; CDR3nt: TGTGCCATTCCACTCAGGGGCGTTAACCATGGCTACACCTTC; CDR3aa: CAIPLRGVNHGYTF
j_gene: TRBJ2-5; abundance: -; v_gene: TRBV3-1/TRBV3-2; d_gene: -; CDR3nt: TGTGCCAGCAGCCAAGATGAAGGGACACCTGGGGTGGAGACCCAGTACTTC; CDR3aa: CASSQDEGTPGVETQYF
j_gene: TRBJ1-1; abundance: -; v_gene: TRBV30; d_gene: -; CDR3nt: TGTGCCTGGAGTCTTCGCACTGAAGCTTTCTTT; CDR3aa: CAWSLRTEAFF
j_gene: TRBJ2-7; abundance: -; v_gene: TRBV5-1; d_gene: TRBD1; CDR3nt: TGCGCCAGCAGCCCTACAGGGGGCGGGTACGAGCAGTACTTC; CDR3aa: CASSPTGGGYEQYF
j_gene: TRBJ1-3; abundance: -; v_gene: TRBV11-2; d_gene: -; CDR3nt: TGTGCCAGCAGCAGTACAGTCCTCTCTGGAAACACCATATATTTT; CDR3aa: CASSSTVLSGNTIYF
j_gene: TRBJ2-5; abundance: -; v_gene: TRBV5-6; d_gene: TRBD2; CDR3nt: TGTGCCAGCAGCCACCCACTAGCGGGGGGAGAGACCCAGTACTTC; CDR3aa: CASSHPLAGGETQYF
j_gene: TRBJ2-7; abundance: once; v_gene: TRBV27; d_gene: TRBD1; CDR3nt: TGTGCCAGCAGACCGGGACAGGGGTACTACGAGCAGTACTTC; CDR3aa: CASRPGQGYYEQYF
j_gene: TRBJ2-7; abundance: -; v_gene: TRBV4-3; d_gene: -; CDR3nt: TGCGCCAGCAGCCAGAAGGGGAATTTGGGGGGGCAGTACTTC; CDR3aa: CASSQKGNLGGQYF
j_gene: TRBJ2-6; abundance: once; v_gene: TRBV29-1; d_gene: -; CDR3nt: TGCAGCGTCGGGGGGACAGGTACTGGGGCCAACGTCCTGACTTTC; CDR3aa: CSVGGTGTGANVLTF
j_gene: TRBJ1-4; abundance: -; v_gene: TRBV6-5; d_gene: -; CDR3nt: TGTGCCACAAATCAGGGGTCTAATGAAAAACTGTTTTTT; CDR3aa: CATNQGSNEKLFF
j_gene: TRBJ2-2; abundance: -; v_gene: TRBV30; d_gene: -; CDR3nt: TGTGCCTGGAGAGCAGGGCCCGGGGAGCTGTTTTTT; CDR3aa: CAWRAGPGELFF
j_gene: TRBJ2-2; abundance: -; v_gene: TRBV5-5; d_gene: -; CDR3nt: TGTGCCAGCAGCTTGGTAGTCGTGGGGGGCGGGGAGCTGTTTTTT; CDR3aa: CASSLVVVGGGELFF
j_gene: TRBJ1-2; abundance: -; v_gene: TRBV5-1; d_gene: TRBD1; CDR3nt: TGCGCCAGCAGCACCGGGACAGAGCTCTATGGCTACACCTTC; CDR3aa: CASSTGTELYGYTF
j_gene: TRBJ1-2; abundance: once; v_gene: TRBV30; d_gene: TRBD1; CDR3nt: TGTGCCTCCCTACAGGGGCTTTATGGCTACACCTTC; CDR3aa: CASLQGLYGYTF
j_gene: TRBJ1-2; abundance: -; v_gene: TRBV9; d_gene: -; CDR3nt: TGTGCCAGCAGCGCTAGGGAGTCTAACTATGGCTACACCTTC; CDR3aa: CASSARESNYGYTF
j_gene: TRBJ2-7; abundance: -; v_gene: TRBV13; d_gene: TRBD1; CDR3nt: TGTGCCAGCAGCTTAGGTGACAGGGGGTTCTCCTACGAGCAGTACTTC; CDR3aa: CASSLGDRGFSYEQYF
j_gene: TRBJ2-7; abundance: -; v_gene: TRBV4-2; d_gene: TRBD2; CDR3nt: TGTGCCAGCAGCAAACCTACTAGCGGGGGGGAAACCTACGAGCAGTACTTC; CDR3aa: CASSKPTSGGETYEQYF
j_gene: TRBJ1-6; abundance: -; v_gene: TRBV18; d_gene: -; CDR3nt: TGTGCCAGCTCACCCCGGAGTCAGAATTCACCCCTCCACTTT; CDR3aa: CASSPRSQNSPLHF
j_gene: TRBJ2-7; abundance: -; v_gene: TRBV11-3; d_gene: TRBD1; CDR3nt: TGTGCCAGCAGCTTTATACAGGGGGGCGAGCAGTACTTC; CDR3aa: CASSFIQGGEQYF
j_gene: TRBJ1-4; abundance: -; v_gene: TRBV4-3; d_gene: TRBD1; CDR3nt: TGCGCCAGCAGCCGGAAAAGGACAGGAAATGAAAAACTGTTTTTT; CDR3aa: CASSRKRTGNEKLFF
j_gene: TRBJ2-3; abundance: -; v_gene: TRBV12-3/TRBV12-4; d_gene: -; CDR3nt: TGTGCCAGCAGTTTTCGAGATACGCAGTATTTT; CDR3aa: CASSFRDTQYF
j_gene: TRBJ1-3; abundance: -; v_gene: TRBV19; d_gene: -; CDR3nt: TGTGCCATTCACTCTGGAAACACCATATATTTT; CDR3aa: CAIHSGNTIYF